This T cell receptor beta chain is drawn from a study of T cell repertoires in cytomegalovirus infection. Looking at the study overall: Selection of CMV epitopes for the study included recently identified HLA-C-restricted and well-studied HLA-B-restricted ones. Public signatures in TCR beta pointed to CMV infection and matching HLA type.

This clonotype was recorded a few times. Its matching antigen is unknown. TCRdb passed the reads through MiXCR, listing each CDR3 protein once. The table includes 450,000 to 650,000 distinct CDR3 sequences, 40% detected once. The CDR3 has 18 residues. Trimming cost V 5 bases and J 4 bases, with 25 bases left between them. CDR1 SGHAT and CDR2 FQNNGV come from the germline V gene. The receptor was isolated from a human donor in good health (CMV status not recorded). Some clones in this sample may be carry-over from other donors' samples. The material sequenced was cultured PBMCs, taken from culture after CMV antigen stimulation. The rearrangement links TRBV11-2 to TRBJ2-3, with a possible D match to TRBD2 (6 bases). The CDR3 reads CASSPRPRDSYFADTQYF. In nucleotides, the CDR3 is TGTGCCAGCAGCCCGAGACCCCGGGACTCCTATTTTGCAGATACGCAGTATTTT. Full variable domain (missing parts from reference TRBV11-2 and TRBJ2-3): EAGVAQSPRYKIIEKRQSVAFWCNPISGHATLYWYQQILGQGPKLLIQFQNNGVVDDSQLPKDRFSAERLKGVDSTLKIQPAKLEDSAVYLCASSPRPRDSYFADTQYFGPGTRLTVL.